The sequence of this TCR beta chain was determined in a study of OX40 agonist ivuxolimab in advanced cancers. TCRdb's table, derived via immunoSEQ multiplex PCR, lists solely in-frame clones and lacks some. The sample gives about 140,000 clones, 90% of which show up once; 1.1% is in the top ten. This CDR3 has 15 residues. V lost 3 bases to trimming and J lost 5 bases, with 16 bases between them. CDR1 is SGHTA and CDR2 is FQGNSA in the germline V gene. This clone was detected only once. The TCR was taken from an adult with an advanced solid tumor such as melanoma, head and neck, liver or kidney cancer. Material: CD4+ or CD8+ T cells sorted from blood, obtained in a trial of the OX40 agonist ivuxolimab. The J gene is TRBJ2-5, the V gene TRBV7-2; D is possibly TRBD2 (5 bases). The CDR3 DNA is TGTGCCAGCAGCTTGACTGGGCAATCGGGGGAGACCCAGTACTTC. This gives the protein CASSLTGQSGETQYF.